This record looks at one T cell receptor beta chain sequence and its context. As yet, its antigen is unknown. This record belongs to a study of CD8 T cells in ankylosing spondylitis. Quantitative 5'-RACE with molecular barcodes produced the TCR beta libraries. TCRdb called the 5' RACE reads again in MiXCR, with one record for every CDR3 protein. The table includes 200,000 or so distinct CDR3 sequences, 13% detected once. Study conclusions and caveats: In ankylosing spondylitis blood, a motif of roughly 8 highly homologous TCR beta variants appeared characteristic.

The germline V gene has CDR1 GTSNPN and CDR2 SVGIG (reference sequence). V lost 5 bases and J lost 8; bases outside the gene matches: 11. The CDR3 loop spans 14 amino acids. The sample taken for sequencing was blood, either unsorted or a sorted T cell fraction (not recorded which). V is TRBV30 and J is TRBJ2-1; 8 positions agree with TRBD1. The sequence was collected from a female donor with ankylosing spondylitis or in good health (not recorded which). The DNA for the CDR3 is TGTGCCTGGCGCCCCCAGGGGGCTCGCCATGAGCAGTTCTTC. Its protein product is CAWRPQGARHEQFF.